These T cell receptor beta chains were read from a single sample in a study of T cell responses to AZD1222 COVID-19 vaccine. Generated by immunoSEQ multiplex PCR, the TCRdb table keeps only in-frame clones and is missing some. Counted here are roughly 120,000 clones, about 91% occurring once; the ten biggest clones make up 1.6%. The source was peripheral blood, collected 28 days after the second AZD1222 dose. The source is an adult who received the AZD1222 COVID-19 vaccine. The CDR3 runs from the conserved cysteine through the conserved F or W. A D gene is named only where the DNA matches it firmly. Clone sizes are given selectively: once, few, many, or a class where the clone is expanded.

d_call	clone_size	j_call	v_call	cdr3_nt	cdr3_aa
TRBD1	once	TRBJ1-5	TRBV7-8	TGTGCCAGCAGCGGAGGGACAGGGGGCGAGCAACAGCCCCAGCATTTT	CASSGGTGGEQQPQHF
NA	NA	TRBJ2-5	TRBV19	TGTGCCAGTAGTATTGGCGTAGTCGAGACCCAGTACTTC	CASSIGVVETQYF
NA	NA	TRBJ1-1	TRBV5-1	TGCGCCAGCAGCTTGGGGGCAGCGAACACTGAAGCTTTCTTT	CASSLGAANTEAFF
TRBD2	NA	TRBJ2-7	TRBV30	TGTGCCTGGAGGAATAGCGGGAGGTACGAGCAGTACTTC	CAWRNSGRYEQYF
TRBD1	few	TRBJ1-2	TRBV19	TGTGCCAGTAGTGGGACAGGGGCGAGCGGAGGCTACACCTTC	CASSGTGASGGYTF
NA	NA	TRBJ2-3	TRBV19	TGTGCCAGTAGGCTACAGGGAAGTGGTCGGTGGACGCAGTATTTT	CASRLQGSGRWTQYF
TRBD1	NA	TRBJ1-1	TRBV9	TGTGCCAGCAGCGTAGCCGGGACAGGGGGCACTGAAGCTTTCTTT	CASSVAGTGGTEAFF
NA	NA	TRBJ1-2	TRBV10-2	TGCGCCAGCAGTGACAACTATGGCTACACCTTC	CASSDNYGYTF
NA	NA	TRBJ1-6	TRBV6-1	TGTGCCAGCAGTGAACAGGGTAATTCACCCCTCCACTTT	CASSEQGNSPLHF
NA	NA	TRBJ1-1	TRBV7-2	TGTGCCAGCAGCTCAAGACAGATCCCTGGCACTGAAGCTTTCTTT	CASSSRQIPGTEAFF
NA	once	TRBJ1-5	TRBV30	TGTGCCTGGAGTGAGGGGGTCTCAAATCAGCCCCAGCATTTT	CAWSEGVSNQPQHF
NA	NA	TRBJ2-7	TRBV5-1	TGCGCCAGCAGCCCGATAGGTCACGAGCAGTACTTC	CASSPIGHEQYF
NA	NA	TRBJ2-1	TRBV9	TGTGCCAGCAGCGTAGGCCCGCGACTCGGCAATGAGCAGTTCTTC	CASSVGPRLGNEQFF
TRBD2	NA	TRBJ2-3	TRBV7-2	TGTGCCAGCAGCTTAGTCCTAGCGGGTTATACTAGCACAGATACGCAGTATTTT	CASSLVLAGYTSTDTQYF
TRBD1	NA	TRBJ2-2	TRBV13	TGTGCCAGCAGCTCGACCGGGACAGGGATCGGGGAGCTGTTTTTT	CASSSTGTGIGELFF
TRBD1	NA	TRBJ2-7	TRBV27	TGTGCCAGCAGTTCGACGGGACAGGGCTACGAGCAGTACTTC	CASSSTGQGYEQYF
NA	NA	TRBJ2-6	TRBV2	TGTGCCAGCAGTGATGGCTATTCTGGGGCCAACGTCCTGACTTTC	CASSDGYSGANVLTF
NA	NA	TRBJ2-1	TRBV6-1	TGTGCCAGCAGTGGTTTAGCGGAGAGCTCCTACAATGAGCAGTTCTTC	CASSGLAESSYNEQFF
TRBD1	NA	TRBJ2-6	TRBV5-4	TGTGCCAGCAGCTTAACAGGGGGATGGTCTGGGGCCAACGTCCTGACTTTC	CASSLTGGWSGANVLTF
NA	NA	TRBJ1-5	TRBV29-1	TGCAGCTTTACCGTAGGGGCGCAGAATCAGCCCCAGCATTTT	CSFTVGAQNQPQHF
NA	NA	TRBJ2-2	TRBV7-6	TGTGCCAGCAGCCCACAGGGTTCGCCGTGGACCGGGGAGCTGTTTTTT	CASSPQGSPWTGELFF
TRBD1	NA	TRBJ2-7	TRBV3-1/TRBV3-2	TGTGCCAGCAGCCTCACTGGACAGGGCGAGCAGTACTTC	CASSLTGQGEQYF
NA	NA	TRBJ1-5	TRBV6-5	TGTGCCAGCAGTTACAGACACGAACCTAGCAATCAGCCCCAGCATTTT	CASSYRHEPSNQPQHF
TRBD1	NA	TRBJ1-1	TRBV27	TGTGCCAGCAGTTTATCGATCGGGACAGGGCTCACTGAAGCTTTCTTT	CASSLSIGTGLTEAFF
TRBD2	NA	TRBJ2-4	TRBV7-9	TGTGCCAGCAGCCCCCCCGGGAGGGGTGACATTCAGTACTTC	CASSPPGRGDIQYF
TRBD2	NA	TRBJ2-5	TRBV27	TGTGCCAGCAGTCCTCGACTAGCGGCGAGACAAGAGACCCAGTACTTC	CASSPRLAARQETQYF
NA	NA	TRBJ1-5	TRBV18	TGTGCCAGCTCACCACCGGTTGTGCAGGGACCCAATCAGCCCCAGCATTTT	CASSPPVVQGPNQPQHF
NA	NA	TRBJ1-5	TRBV19	TGTGCCAGTACCCCCCTCTCGGGAGGGTGGGGCGATCAGCCCCAGCATTTT	CASTPLSGGWGDQPQHF
NA	few	TRBJ1-2	TRBV12-3/TRBV12-4	TGTGCCAGCAGTTTAGCAGGGTCCTATGGCTACACCTTC	CASSLAGSYGYTF
TRBD1	NA	TRBJ2-1	TRBV4-2	TGTGCCAGCAGCCAAGGACTCAGGGGGCGCCGGTACAATGAGCAGTTCTTC	CASSQGLRGRRYNEQFF
NA	NA	TRBJ2-7	TRBV12-3/TRBV12-4	TGTGCCAGCAGTTTGTATGGCGAGCAGTACTTC	CASSLYGEQYF
NA	once	TRBJ2-3	TRBV5-1	TGCGCCAGCAGCTTGAATCCCGGGACCAGGGACTCCACAGATACGCAGTATTTT	CASSLNPGTRDSTDTQYF
NA	NA	TRBJ2-1	TRBV27	TGTGCCAGCAGTATAGTAATTACGAATGAGCAGTTCTTC	CASSIVITNEQFF
NA	NA	TRBJ1-2	TRBV7-2	TGTGCCAGCAGCTTTCAGGGGAACTATGGCTACACCTTC	CASSFQGNYGYTF
TRBD1	NA	TRBJ1-1	TRBV18	TGTGCCAGCTCACTTCGGGACAGAGAGAGGAACACTGAAGCTTTCTTT	CASSLRDRERNTEAFF
NA	NA	TRBJ2-7	TRBV28	TGTGCCAGCAGTTCCGTAGAAAGTTACACCTACGAGCAGTACTTC	CASSSVESYTYEQYF
TRBD2	NA	TRBJ2-7	TRBV7-9	TGTGCCAGCAGCCCCGGGACTAGCGAGGATCGGTCCTACGAGCAGTACTTC	CASSPGTSEDRSYEQYF
NA	NA	TRBJ1-2	TRBV19	TGTGCCAGTAGTCTGACCAGGGGAGACTATGGCTACACCTTC	CASSLTRGDYGYTF
TRBD1	NA	TRBJ1-2	TRBV15	TGTGCCACCAGCAAGCAGGGGGGGGATTCGAGTTATGGCTACACCTTC	CATSKQGGDSSYGYTF
NA	NA	TRBJ1-3	TRBV2	TGTGCCAGCAGTGTCTCTGGAAACACCATATATTTT	CASSVSGNTIYF
NA	NA	TRBJ1-2	TRBV19	TGTGCCAGTAGTATACAGGGGAAGACTAACTATGGCTACACCTTC	CASSIQGKTNYGYTF
NA	NA	TRBJ2-3	TRBV2	TGTGCCGGCGAGAAGCGGAACACAGATACGCAGTATTTT	CAGEKRNTDTQYF
TRBD1	NA	TRBJ1-1	TRBV28	TGTGCCAGCAGAACAGGGGGATCTGAAGCTTTCTTT	CASRTGGSEAFF
NA	NA	TRBJ2-3	TRBV6-4	TGTGCCACTTCCCGGGACGGATTCACAGATACGCAGTATTTT	CATSRDGFTDTQYF
TRBD2	NA	TRBJ2-7	TRBV6-1	TGTGCCAGCAGTGAAATGTGGGCTAGCGGTGGCGAGCAGTACTTC	CASSEMWASGGEQYF
TRBD2	NA	TRBJ2-7	TRBV11-2	TGTGCCAGCAGCTTAGATGATCGGAGCGGGAGGTTTTTTTACGAGCAGTACTTC	CASSLDDRSGRFFYEQYF